Below, one T cell receptor beta chain is given with its context. Its cognate antigen has yet to be identified. No base quality information exists; no much larger clone differs at one position. This record belongs to a study of vaccination and CD4 T cells after COVID-19 (dated by TCRdb to 2021 to 2024). General notes on the study: In the convalescent cohort there were six males and four females, among whom were two Hispanic individuals, seven Caucasians, two Asians and one multiracial person. In control cultures, a CEFX viral epitope pool was used as positive control, an HIV-1 Nef peptide pool was used as negative control, or no peptide was added. The cultures were stimulated with overlapping spike peptide pools from SARS-CoV-2 and from the common cold coronaviruses HCoV-NL63, HCoV-OC43 and HCoV-229E. Two doses of either the Pfizer-BioNTech BNT162b2 vaccine (n=8) or the Moderna mRNA-1273 vaccine (n=2) were administered to participants. In roughly 10 COVID-19 convalescent patients and a handful of infection-naive healthy vaccine recipients, the spike-specific CD4+ TCR repertoire before mRNA vaccination was compared with the repertoire after mRNA vaccination. Post-vaccine blood samples were obtained a median of about 70 days after the second vaccine dose, with a range of roughly 14 to 241 days. Post-COVID blood samples were collected from convalescent patients a median of about 92 days after diagnosis, with a range of about 30 to 161 days.

The treatment or condition label, read with the paper, signifies: roughly 10-day PBMC culture with coronavirus spike peptide pools or control peptides (ViraFEST assay). The study used the ViraFEST assay, which expanded antigen-specific T cells with peptide pools and then identified expanded clonotypes by TCR sequencing. Healthy vaccine recipients had no prior SARS-CoV-2 infection, confirmed by negative nucleocapsid antibody tests before and after vaccination. More than 1.5 million PBMCs per well were cultured in IMDM with approximately 5% human AB serum and 9 to 10 IU/ml IL-2, plus 10 ug/ml peptide pools. On days 3 and 7, half of the culture medium was replaced with fresh IL-2-containing medium. After around 10 days of culture, CD4+ T cells were isolated by negative selection with the EasySep CD4+ T cell isolation kit. Ficoll-Paque Plus gradient centrifugation was used to isolate PBMCs from whole blood, and the isolated PBMCs were then either used fresh or cryopreserved at -140C. In general, triplicate wells were set up for every culture condition.

Receptor libraries were prepared by PCR. TCR sequencing of DNA from cultured CD4+ T cells used the Oncomine TCR Beta short-read assay at the Johns Hopkins FTIC core. Genomic DNA was extracted from the cultured CD4+ T cells with the QIAamp micro DNA kit. Oncomine TCR Beta libraries from cultured CD4+ T cells were pooled using unique dual indexes and sequenced on an Illumina iSeq 100. In the source study's methods: Non-productive sequences were filtered out, and CDR3s that did not start with C, did not end with F or W, or were shorter than 7 amino acids were discarded. The MANAFEST web application identified antigen-specific clonotypes by comparing peptide-stimulated wells against reference wells and other culture wells. Positive clones required FDR below 0.05, an odds ratio above 5, and productive frequency above 0.1% in at least two of three replicate wells. Clonotypes that were significantly expanded in both SARS-CoV-2 spike wells and at least one common cold coronavirus spike condition were defined as cross-reactive. Levenshtein distances (stringdist) and unrooted phylogenetic trees (ape) in R version 3.6.1 were used to assess CDR3 homology. The public reads were run again by TCRdb, first through fastp at Q25 and then through MiXCR, and only productive beta chains were kept. Entries are consolidated by CDR3 protein sequence, retaining the most common genes and DNA. These V and J calls originate from TCRdb's pipeline instead of the authors' own analysis. In this sample the table shows 20,000 to 25,000 distinct CDR3 sequences, over 55% of which occur a single time. The ten largest clones add up to about 17% of the sample.

Here is what the overall study found, with its caveats: Only a relatively small number of convalescent patients were included in the study, and early timepoints following natural infection were not analyzed. Of the vaccine-specific clones in convalescent patients, 304 of 307, or nearly all, reacted only to SARS-CoV-2 spike and did not cross-react with common cold coronaviruses. The median number of SARS-CoV-2-reactive clonotypes rose from under 25 after infection to some 37 after vaccination, but the change was not significant. In convalescent patients, a median around 90% of post-vaccine SARS-CoV-2-reactive clones were detected only after vaccination, suggesting vaccine-specific priming.

Deletion took 2 bases off V and 2 bases off J, with a span of 5 bases between the germline ends. The CDR3 numbers 13 residues from cysteine through phenylalanine. The retained sequence is limited to the CDR3, 39 bases, with the frame set at the first base. From a lookup of the germline V gene, CDR1 and CDR2 are MNHEY and SVGAGI. The chain is encoded by TRBV6-5 joined to TRBJ2-3; no D gene is confidently identified. The sequences come from CD4+ T cells from blood, cultured in vitro, collected after SARS-CoV-2 vaccination. The receptor was derived from a human donor who received a COVID-19 vaccine. The CDR3 reads as follows: CASSYGYTDTQYF. The DNA sequence follows: TGTGCCAGCAGTTACGGCTACACAGATACGCAGTATTTT.